A single sample gave rise to the 26 T cell receptor beta chains below, sequenced in a study of cytomegalovirus exposure and HLA in healthy donors. Repertoires were generated with immunoSEQ multiplex PCR, while TCRdb's copy carries only in-frame clones and drops some. This sample has about 170,000 clones, with approximately 86% found just once. The source material was PBMCs. The receptors stem from a woman aged 18-29 years in good health and CMV-seronegative.

The chain joins TRBV5-4 to TRBJ2-7; D is possibly TRBD1 (6 bases). This CDR3 has 13 residues. Per germline, CDR1 SGHNT and CDR2 YYREEE (reference sequence). The germline V and J ends were trimmed by 0 bases and 6 bases, with 10 bases remaining between them. CDR3 sequence: CASSLEGDREQYF. CDR3 coding DNA: TGTGCCAGCAGCTTGGAGGGGGATCGCGAGCAGTACTTC. Based on the CDR3 plus reference TRBV5-4 and TRBJ2-7, the full variable domain is ETGVTQSPTHLIKTRGQQVTLRCSSQSGHNTVSWYQQALGQGPQFIFQYYREEENGRGNFPPRFSGLQFPNYSSELNVNALELDDSALYLCASSLEGDREQYFGPGTRLTVT.

The chain has TRBV5-1 and TRBJ1-3; D might be TRBD1 (6 bases). CDR1 is SGHRS and CDR2 is YFSETQ in the germline V gene. The CDR3 runs 17 residues. V dropped 4 bases and J dropped 0 bases, with 17 bases sitting between them. CDR3 sequence: CASSAVWAGASGNTIYF. CDR3 nucleotide sequence: TGCGCCAGCAGCGCGGTTTGGGCGGGGGCCTCTGGAAACACCATATATTTT.

This clone was counted only a few times. The rearrangement links TRBV18 to TRBJ1-6; 8 bases line up with TRBD1. Germline V gene data show CDR1 as KGHSH and CDR2 as LQKENI. This CDR3 region has 13 residues. The junction had 6 bases not matched to a gene; V was cut back by 6 bases and J by 11 bases. The CDR3 here is CASSPDRETPLHF. CDR3 in DNA: TGTGCCAGCTCCCCGGACAGGGAAACACCCCTCCACTTT.

J is TRBJ1-2 and V is TRBV30; 10 positions match TRBD1. The length of the CDR3 is 14 residues. Germline V gene lookup returns CDR1 GTSNPN and CDR2 SVGIG (reference sequence). V gave up 4 bases and J gave up 2 bases; unmatched junction bases: 4. CDR3 in amino acids: CAWTSTGGNYGYTF. In DNA, the CDR3 is TGTGCCTGGACTTCGACAGGGGGCAACTATGGCTACACCTTC.

The chain has TRBV10-3 and TRBJ2-5; 10 bases fit TRBD2. V lost 3 bases, J lost 4 bases, and 11 bases stayed unmatched. The CDR3 length is 17 residues. Looked up from germline, CDR1 is ENHRY and CDR2 is SYGVKD. As DNA, the CDR3 is TGTGCCATCAGTGACCGAGCTAGCGGGAGAGTTACAGAGACCCAGTACTTC. As protein: CAISDRASGRVTETQYF.

CDR3 in DNA: TGTGCCAGCAGCGTAGGGCCTAGCGGGAGGTCAGCCGGGGAGCTGTTTTTT. Protein product: CASSVGPSGRSAGELFF. The V call is TRBV9, the J call TRBJ2-2; TRBD2 matches at 11 bases. The CDR3 extends over 17 amino acids. Germline values: CDR1 SGDLS, CDR2 YYNGEE. J was trimmed by 6 bases and V by 0 bases; bases with no gene match: 7.

The gene calls are TRBV7-8 and TRBJ2-3; D gene unclear. Germline CDR1 is SGHVS and CDR2 is FQNEAQ. V dropped 3 bases and J dropped 0 bases, with 7 bases sitting between them. This CDR3 region has 14 residues. CDR3 loop: CASSLGSSTDTQYF. In DNA, the CDR3 is TGTGCCAGCAGCTTGGGCAGTAGCACAGATACGCAGTATTTT.

For the CDR3, the DNA is TGTGCCAGCAGCTTAGTCAGCAGGGCCCCGGAGCTGTTTTTT. Its protein is CASSLVSRAPELFF. The genes are TRBV7-9 and TRBJ2-2; D is perhaps TRBD1 (5 bases). The germline V and J ends were trimmed by 1 base and 10 bases, with 13 bases remaining between them. The CDR3 length is 14 residues. Germline assignment: CDR1 SEHNR and CDR2 FQNEAQ (reference sequence).

The rearrangement links TRBV19 to TRBJ1-2, with D tentatively TRBD1 (5 bases). Germline CDR1 LNHDA, CDR2 SQIVND (reference sequence). CDR3 length: 15 residues. V lost 3 bases and J 0 bases, leaving 11 bases between the germline ends. CDR3 coding DNA: TGTGCCAGTAGTATCCACAGGCGAGCTAACTATGGCTACACCTTC. It codes for CASSIHRRANYGYTF.

This chain joins TRBV29-1 and TRBJ1-2; 7 nucleotides match TRBD1. Germline loops: CDR1 SQVTM, CDR2 ANQGSEA. Trimming cost V 4 bases and J 8 bases; bases outside gene matches: 7. CDR3 size: 12 residues. As DNA, the CDR3 is TGCAGCGTTGCCAGGGGGGTAAACGGCTACACCTTC. Its protein is CSVARGVNGYTF.

The chain employs TRBV18 and TRBJ1-3; 10 bases agree with TRBD1. The CDR3 is 18 residues long. The V gene end was trimmed by 3 bases and the J gene end by 2 bases; junction bases not matched to a gene: 10. Germline-derived CDR1 and CDR2 are KGHSH and LQKENI. CDR3 loop: CASSPPGTGVATGNTIYF. In nucleotides, the CDR3 is TGTGCCAGCTCACCGCCCGGGACAGGGGTTGCAACTGGAAACACCATATATTTT.

V gene TRBV18 combines with J gene TRBJ2-7; D is possibly TRBD1 (6 bases). The CDR3 is made up of 12 amino acids. Germline-derived CDR1 and CDR2 are KGHSH and LQKENI. The V end was cut by 6 bases, the J end by 6 bases, with 12 bases between. The CDR3 region has the DNA TGTGCCAGCTCCCCGACAGGATCCGAGCAGTACTTC. Translating it yields CASSPTGSEQYF.

Only a few counts were recorded for this clone. The chain couples TRBV6-5 to TRBJ2-7, with a possible D match to TRBD1 (6 bases). V was trimmed by 5 bases and J by 5 bases, leaving 10 bases between them. Germline CDR1 and CDR2: MNHEY and SVGAGI. CDR3 length: 12 amino acids. CDR3 in amino acids: CASSNTGNEQYF. Written as DNA, the CDR3 is TGTGCCAGCAGTAATACAGGGAACGAGCAGTACTTC.

The chain joins TRBV7-8 to TRBJ2-2; 10 nucleotides match TRBD1. Losses at the gene ends were 5 bases for V and 10 bases for J; bases not matched to a gene: 7. Germline CDR1 and CDR2: SGHVS and FQNEAQ. The CDR3 loop spans 14 amino acids. CDR3: CASSLGQGLEELFF. The CDR3 nucleotides are TGTGCCAGCAGCCTGGGACAGGGGCTCGAGGAGCTGTTTTTT.

The chain links TRBV21-1 to TRBJ1-1; the DNA was not compared with TRBD1, the D call given in the table. TRBV21-1 is a pseudogene segment. The CDR3 covers 16 residues. For the CDR3, the DNA is TGTGCCAGCAGCCTCCCCCTACAGGGTCCCGGCACTGAAGCTTTCTTT. This codes for CASSLPLQGPGTEAFF.

This rearrangement joins TRBV10-2 to TRBJ1-2, with 8 bases identical to TRBD1. With V trimmed by 0 bases and J by 7 bases, 4 bases remained unmatched. CDR3 size: 14 residues. Germline V gene data show CDR1 as WSHSY and CDR2 as SAAADI. CDR3 coding DNA: TGCGCCAGCAGTGAGTCGGACAGGGTTGGTGGCTACACCTTC. Its protein is CASSESDRVGGYTF.

This clone was seen just once. The chain combines TRBV15 with TRBJ1-4; weak D call: TRBD1 (6 bases). CDR1 is LNHNV and CDR2 is YYDKDF in the germline V gene (reference sequence). This CDR3 is 15 amino acids long. The V end lost 6 bases, the J end lost 2 bases, and 13 bases lay between the germline ends. CDR3: CATSSEGGTNEKLFF. In DNA form, the CDR3 reads TGTGCCACCAGTTCGGAGGGGGGGACTAATGAAAAACTGTTTTTT.

V usage is TRBV5-1 and J usage is TRBJ2-7; 12 nucleotides agree with TRBD1. Germline V lookup: CDR1 SGHRS, CDR2 YFSETQ. V was clipped by 0 bases and J by 5 bases; unmatched bases: 3. This CDR3 spans 15 amino acids. The CDR3 DNA follows: TGCGCCAGCAGCTTGGCCTGGGACAGGGGGCACGAGCAGTACTTC. Translated: CASSLAWDRGHEQYF.

The rearrangement joins TRBV5-3 to TRBJ2-7; a possible D gene is TRBD2 (6 bases). TRBV5-3 is assigned to the ORF class and has an uncertain function. Between the trimmed V and J ends, which lost 5 bases and 4 bases, there was a span of 19 bases. The CDR3 loop spans 15 amino acids. In nucleotides, the CDR3 is TGTGCCAGAAGGCCCTGCCCGGGGGTAGGGTACGAGCAGTACTTC. This gives the protein CARRPCPGVGYEQYF.

The chain links TRBV9 to TRBJ2-3; D is perhaps TRBD1 (5 bases). CDR1 and CDR2 from the germline V gene are SGDLS and YYNGEE. With 4 bases removed from V and 2 bases from J, the gap between germline ends came to 14 bases. This CDR3 is built from 15 residues. In DNA form, the CDR3 reads TGTGCCAGCAGCAAAGACAGCGCCCTCACAGATACGCAGTATTTT. It translates to CASSKDSALTDTQYF. Full variable domain (missing parts from reference TRBV9 and TRBJ2-3): DSGVTQTPKHLITATGQRVTLRCSPRSGDLSVYWYQQSLDQGLQFLIQYYNGEERAKGNILERFSAQQFPDLHSELNLSSLELGDSALYFCASSKDSALTDTQYFGPGTRLTVL.

This clone occurred once. The V gene is TRBV13, the J gene TRBJ2-7; maybe TRBD2 (5 bases). With 3 bases removed from V and 2 bases from J, the gap between germline ends came to 14 bases. Germline values: CDR1 PRHDT, CDR2 FYEKMQ (reference sequence). CDR3 length equals 15 residues. The CDR3 DNA is TGTGCCAGCAGCTTCAGTTCAGCGGCACCCTACGAGCAGTACTTC. Its translation: CASSFSSAAPYEQYF.

The chain links TRBV27 to TRBJ2-1; 7 nucleotides agree with TRBD1. Germline-derived CDR1 and CDR2 are MNHEY and SMNVEV (reference sequence). This CDR3 contains 20 residues. J was trimmed by 0 bases and V by 0 bases; bases with no gene match: 14. This CDR3 reads CASSLSTGQRVYSSYNEQFF. CDR3 coding DNA: TGTGCCAGCAGTTTATCGACGGGACAGAGGGTATATAGCTCCTACAATGAGCAGTTCTTC.

The V call is TRBV29-1, the J call TRBJ1-2, with 7 nucleotides matching TRBD1. Looked up from germline, CDR1 is SQVTM and CDR2 is ANQGSEA. The CDR3 is 12 amino acids. Germline trimming cut 7 bases from V and 0 bases from J; bases unmatched to any gene: 2. The CDR3 loop is CSGGTANYGYTF. The CDR3 DNA is TGCAGCGGCGGGACAGCTAACTATGGCTACACCTTC.

Comments on this clone: Other DNA sequences of this sample code for an identical CDR3. The DNA of the CDR3 is TGCGCCAGCAGCTTTACAGGGGGCGCCTACGAGCAGTACTTC. Translating it yields CASSFTGGAYEQYF. The chain uses TRBV5-1 and TRBJ2-7; 9 bases align to TRBD1. Germline V gives CDR1 SGHRS, CDR2 YFSETQ. The V segment lost 2 bases and the J segment 2 bases; nucleotides outside the gene matches: 2. The CDR3 is 14 residues long.

Of note for this clone: Other DNA sequences in the same sample also yield this CDR3. The rearrangement links TRBV27 to TRBJ1-5, with 10 bases identical to TRBD1. The trim removed 6 bases at V and 5 bases at J, leaving 4 bases unmatched. Germline lookup yields CDR1 MNHEY and CDR2 SMNVEV (reference sequence). The CDR3 consists of 14 residues. CDR3 sequence: CASSPDRGDQPQHF. Written as DNA, the CDR3 is TGTGCCAGCAGCCCGGACAGGGGGGATCAGCCCCAGCATTTT.

J is TRBJ2-3 and V is TRBV2, with D tentatively TRBD2 (6 bases). The CDR3 sequence is 18 residues long. Looked up from germline, CDR1 is SNHLY and CDR2 is FYNNEI. V was trimmed by 6 bases and J by 4 bases, leaving 26 bases between them. The CDR3 DNA reads TGTGCCAGCAGCGAAACCACCCACCGGGGGACCTTCGCAGATACGCAGTATTTT. The encoded protein is CASSETTHRGTFADTQYF.